The rows below give T cell receptor beta chains drawn from one sample of a study of cytomegalovirus exposure and HLA in healthy donors. The table came from immunoSEQ multiplex PCR; TCRdb's copy has only in-frame clones and leaves some out. This sample yields approximately 140,000 clones, of which 65% to 90% are seen a single time; 0.6% to 0.7% belongs to the top ten. Sequenced input: PBMCs. These receptors originate from a man between 18 and 35 years old in good health and CMV-seronegative. Both conserved end residues are part of each CDR3. D genes are given only for firm matches. Expanded clones get a size class; other rows say once, few or many, or leave the size out.

v_gene	j_gene	abundance	d_gene	CDR3aa	CDR3nt
TRBV9	TRBJ1-1	-	-	CASSPTGFEAFF	TGTGCCAGCAGCCCTACAGGGTTTGAAGCTTTCTTT
TRBV6-1	TRBJ2-5	-	-	CASSDLETQYF	TGTGCCAGCAGTGATCTCGAGACCCAGTACTTC
TRBV30	TRBJ1-1	-	TRBD1	CAWSVSRGQGMNTEAFF	TGTGCCTGGAGTGTATCTCGGGGACAGGGTATGAACACTGAAGCTTTCTTT
TRBV19	TRBJ2-5	-	TRBD2	CATSGGNREETQYF	TGTGCCACCTCGGGGGGGAACAGGGAGGAGACCCAGTACTTC
TRBV29-1	TRBJ2-7	-	-	CSVGIVSGFSYEQYF	TGCAGCGTGGGGATAGTTTCGGGATTCTCCTACGAGCAGTACTTC
TRBV6-1	TRBJ2-1	-	TRBD2	CASEGGGGSYNEQFF	TGTGCCAGCGAGGGCGGGGGGGGCTCCTACAATGAGCAGTTCTTC
TRBV6-5	TRBJ1-1	-	-	CASSYSPGVLAEAFF	TGTGCCAGCAGTTACTCACCAGGGGTTCTAGCTGAAGCTTTCTTT
TRBV4-2	TRBJ1-6	-	-	CASSQDAQINSPLHF	TGTGCCAGCAGCCAAGACGCGCAAATTAATTCACCCCTCCACTTT
TRBV19	TRBJ1-5	once	-	CASSEQGSGQPQHF	TGTGCCAGTAGTGAACAGGGTTCAGGACAGCCCCAGCATTTT
TRBV7-3	TRBJ1-2	-	-	CASSLDGGGVYTF	TGTGCCAGCAGCTTAGACGGGGGAGGGGTCTACACCTTC
TRBV9	TRBJ2-7	-	-	CASSVRNTVGPTYEQYF	TGTGCCAGCAGCGTAAGGAACACCGTGGGGCCCACCTACGAGCAGTACTTC
TRBV28	TRBJ1-4	few	TRBD1	CASSQGAKSHEKLFF	TGTGCCAGCAGTCAGGGGGCAAAATCTCATGAAAAACTGTTTTTT
TRBV12-5	TRBJ1-5	-	TRBD1	CASGLVQGQPQHF	TGTGCTAGTGGTTTGGTACAGGGGCAGCCCCAGCATTTT
TRBV18	TRBJ1-4	-	-	CASSLGVTNEKLFF	TGTGCCAGCTCACTGGGAGTCACTAATGAAAAACTGTTTTTT
TRBV7-9	TRBJ2-2	-	TRBD1	CASSLQRDRGRIIAGELFF	TGTGCCAGCAGCCTTCAACGGGACAGGGGGCGAATAATCGCCGGGGAGCTGTTTTTT
TRBV20-1	TRBJ2-3	once	-	CSAADSHTQYF	TGCAGTGCTGCAGACTCTCATACGCAGTATTTT
TRBV30	TRBJ1-6	-	-	CAWSVLKSPLHF	TGTGCCTGGAGTGTACTAAAGTCACCCCTCCACTTT
TRBV9	TRBJ2-2	-	-	CATTGTHTGELFF	TGTGCCACTACGGGGACACACACCGGGGAGCTGTTTTTT
TRBV11-2	TRBJ2-7	-	-	CASSPTWGLSYEQYF	TGTGCCAGCAGCCCAACTTGGGGCCTCTCCTACGAGCAGTACTTC
TRBV28	TRBJ2-7	-	-	CASSLGQGTINEQYF	TGTGCCAGCAGTTTGGGCCAGGGCACTATCAACGAGCAGTACTTC
TRBV19	TRBJ1-1	few	-	CASSIDRDTEAFF	TGTGCCAGTAGTATAGATCGAGACACTGAAGCTTTCTTT
TRBV7-7	TRBJ2-1	few	-	CASSLGGQSNEQFF	TGTGCTAGCAGCTTAGGAGGCCAGAGCAATGAGCAGTTCTTC
TRBV19	TRBJ2-7	-	TRBD1	CASSRTGVDYEQYF	TGTGCCAGTAGTAGGACAGGGGTAGACTACGAGCAGTACTTC
TRBV7-6	TRBJ1-2	-	-	CASSLAGRGGYTF	TGTGCCAGCAGCTTAGCGGGGCGTGGTGGCTACACCTTC
TRBV6-6	TRBJ2-7	-	TRBD1	CASGPWNRGQGEQYF	TGTGCCAGCGGTCCTTGGAACAGGGGGCAGGGTGAGCAGTACTTC
TRBV30	TRBJ1-1	-	-	CAWNGPRDGTEAFF	TGTGCCTGGAATGGGCCCAGGGATGGAACTGAAGCTTTCTTT
TRBV14	TRBJ2-1	-	TRBD2	CASRLGAGGPHEQFF	TGTGCCAGCAGACTCGGGGCGGGGGGGCCGCATGAGCAGTTCTTC